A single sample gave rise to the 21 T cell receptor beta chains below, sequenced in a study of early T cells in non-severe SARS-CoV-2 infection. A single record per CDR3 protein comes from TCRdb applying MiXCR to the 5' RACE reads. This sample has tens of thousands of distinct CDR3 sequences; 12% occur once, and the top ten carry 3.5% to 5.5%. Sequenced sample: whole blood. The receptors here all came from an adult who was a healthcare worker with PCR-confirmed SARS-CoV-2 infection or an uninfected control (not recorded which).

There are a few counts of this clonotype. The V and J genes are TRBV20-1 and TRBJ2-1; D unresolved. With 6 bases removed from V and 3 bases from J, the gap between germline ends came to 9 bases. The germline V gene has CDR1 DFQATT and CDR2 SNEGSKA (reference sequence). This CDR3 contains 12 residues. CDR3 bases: TGCAGTGCGAGTAGTCACTACAATGAGCAGTTCTTC. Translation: CSASSHYNEQFF.

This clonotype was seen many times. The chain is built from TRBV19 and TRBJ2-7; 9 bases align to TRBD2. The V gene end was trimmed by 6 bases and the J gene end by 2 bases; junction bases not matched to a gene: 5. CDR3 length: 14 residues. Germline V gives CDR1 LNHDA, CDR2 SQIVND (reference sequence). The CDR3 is CASSPAGGTYEQYF. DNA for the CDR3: TGTGCCAGTAGCCCGGCGGGGGGGACCTACGAGCAGTACTTC.

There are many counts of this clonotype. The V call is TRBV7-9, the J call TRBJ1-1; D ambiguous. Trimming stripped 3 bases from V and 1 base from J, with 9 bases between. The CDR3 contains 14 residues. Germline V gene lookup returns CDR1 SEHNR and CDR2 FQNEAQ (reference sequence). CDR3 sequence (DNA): TGTGCCAGCAGCTTTCTTACAGCGAACACTGAAGCTTTCTTT. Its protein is CASSFLTANTEAFF. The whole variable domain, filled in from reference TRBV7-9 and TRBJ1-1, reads DTGVSQNPRHKITKRGQNVTFRCDPISEHNRLYWYRQTLGQGPEFLTYFQNEAQLEKSRLLSDRFSAERPKGSFSTLEIQRTEQGDSAMYLCASSFLTANTEAFFGQGTRLTVV.

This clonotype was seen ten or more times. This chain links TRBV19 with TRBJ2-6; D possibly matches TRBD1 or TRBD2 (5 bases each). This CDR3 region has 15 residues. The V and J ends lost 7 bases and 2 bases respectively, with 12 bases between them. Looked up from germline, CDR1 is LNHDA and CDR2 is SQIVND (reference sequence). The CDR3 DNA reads TGTGCCAGTATGTTTGAGGGGACTGGGGCCAACGTCCTGACTTTC. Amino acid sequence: CASMFEGTGANVLTF.

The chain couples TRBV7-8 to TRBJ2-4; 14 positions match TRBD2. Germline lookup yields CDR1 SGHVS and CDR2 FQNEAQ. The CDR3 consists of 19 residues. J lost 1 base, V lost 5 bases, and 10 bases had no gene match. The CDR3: CASSARLAGGPLAKNIQYF. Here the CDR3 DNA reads TGTGCCAGCAGCGCCCGACTAGCGGGAGGGCCGTTGGCCAAAAACATTCAGTACTTC.

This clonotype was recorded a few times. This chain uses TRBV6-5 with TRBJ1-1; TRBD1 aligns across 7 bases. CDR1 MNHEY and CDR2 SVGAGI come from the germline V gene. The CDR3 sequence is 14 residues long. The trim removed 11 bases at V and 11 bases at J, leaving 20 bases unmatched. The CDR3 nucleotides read TGTGCCGTATATATCCAGGGGGAGGTTATCGGGGCTTTCTTT. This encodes CAVYIQGEVIGAFF.

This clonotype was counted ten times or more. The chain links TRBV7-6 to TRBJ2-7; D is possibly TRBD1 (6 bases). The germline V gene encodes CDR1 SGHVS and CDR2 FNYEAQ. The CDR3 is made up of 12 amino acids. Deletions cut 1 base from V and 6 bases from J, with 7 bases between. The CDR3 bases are TGTGCCAGCAGCTTAGGAGGGGGCGAGCAGTACTTC. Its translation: CASSLGGGEQYF.

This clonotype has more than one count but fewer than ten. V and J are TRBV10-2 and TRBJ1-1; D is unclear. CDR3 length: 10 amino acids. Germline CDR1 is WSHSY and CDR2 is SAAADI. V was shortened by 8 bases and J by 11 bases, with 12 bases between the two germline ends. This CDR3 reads CASGRAKAFF. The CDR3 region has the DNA TGCGCCAGCGGCCGGGCGAAGGCTTTCTTT.

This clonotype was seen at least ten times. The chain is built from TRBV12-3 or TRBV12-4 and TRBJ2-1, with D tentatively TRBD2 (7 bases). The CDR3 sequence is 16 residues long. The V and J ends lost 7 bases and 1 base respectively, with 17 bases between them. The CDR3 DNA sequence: TGTGCCAGCAAAAGGCTGGGGGGGGCTTCCTACAATGAGCAGTTCTTC. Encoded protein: CASKRLGGASYNEQFF.

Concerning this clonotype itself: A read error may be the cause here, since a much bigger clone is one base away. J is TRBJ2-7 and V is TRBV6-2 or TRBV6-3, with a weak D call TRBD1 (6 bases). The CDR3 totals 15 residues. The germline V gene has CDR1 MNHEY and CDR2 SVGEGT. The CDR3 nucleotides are TGTGCCAACAGTTACTCGAAGGGGACAACGAGGGAGCAGTACTTC. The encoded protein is CANSYSKGTTREQYF.

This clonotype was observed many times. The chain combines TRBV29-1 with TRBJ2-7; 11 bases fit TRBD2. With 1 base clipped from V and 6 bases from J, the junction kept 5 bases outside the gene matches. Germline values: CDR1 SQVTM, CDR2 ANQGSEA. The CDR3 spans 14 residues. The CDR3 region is CSVEVLAGASEQYF. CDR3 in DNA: TGCAGCGTTGAAGTACTAGCGGGAGCAAGCGAGCAGTACTTC.

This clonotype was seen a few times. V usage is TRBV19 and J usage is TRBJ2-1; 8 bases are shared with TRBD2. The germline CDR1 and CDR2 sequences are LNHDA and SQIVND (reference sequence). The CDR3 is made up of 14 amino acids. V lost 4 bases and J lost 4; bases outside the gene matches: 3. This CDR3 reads CASSRSGSYNEQFF. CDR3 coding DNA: TGTGCCAGTAGTAGGAGCGGGAGTTACAATGAGCAGTTCTTC.

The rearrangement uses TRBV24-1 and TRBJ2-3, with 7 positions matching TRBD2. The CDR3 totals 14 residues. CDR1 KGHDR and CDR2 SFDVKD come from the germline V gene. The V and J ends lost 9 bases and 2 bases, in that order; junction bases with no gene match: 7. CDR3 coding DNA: TGTGCCACCTCAGCGGGGCCTCCCACAGATACGCAGTATTTT. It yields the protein CATSAGPPTDTQYF.

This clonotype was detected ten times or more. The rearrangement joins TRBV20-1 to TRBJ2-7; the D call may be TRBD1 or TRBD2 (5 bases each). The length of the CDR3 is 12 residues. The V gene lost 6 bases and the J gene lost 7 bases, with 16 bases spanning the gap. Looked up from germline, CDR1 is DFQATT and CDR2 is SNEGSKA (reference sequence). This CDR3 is CSAAGTGREQYF. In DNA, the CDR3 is TGCAGTGCGGCCGGGACGGGCCGGGAGCAGTACTTC.

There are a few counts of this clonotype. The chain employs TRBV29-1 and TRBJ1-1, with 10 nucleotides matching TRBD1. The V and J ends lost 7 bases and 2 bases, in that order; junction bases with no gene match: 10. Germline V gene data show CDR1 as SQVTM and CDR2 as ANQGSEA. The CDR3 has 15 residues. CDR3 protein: CSAPGQGRLNTEAFF. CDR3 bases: TGCAGCGCTCCGGGACAGGGGCGACTAAACACTGAAGCTTTCTTT.

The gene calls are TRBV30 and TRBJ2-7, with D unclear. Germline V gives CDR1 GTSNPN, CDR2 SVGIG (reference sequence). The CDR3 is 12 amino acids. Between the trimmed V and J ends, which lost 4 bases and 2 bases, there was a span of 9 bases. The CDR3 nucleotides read TGTGCCTGGAATCAGGAAACCTACGAGCAGTACTTC. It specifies CAWNQETYEQYF. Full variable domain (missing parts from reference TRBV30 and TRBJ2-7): SQTIHQWPATLVQPVGSPLSLECTVEGTSNPNLYWYRQAAGRGLQLLFYSVGIGQISSEVPQNLSASRPQDRQFILSSKKLLLSDSGFYLCAWNQETYEQYFGPGTRLTVT.

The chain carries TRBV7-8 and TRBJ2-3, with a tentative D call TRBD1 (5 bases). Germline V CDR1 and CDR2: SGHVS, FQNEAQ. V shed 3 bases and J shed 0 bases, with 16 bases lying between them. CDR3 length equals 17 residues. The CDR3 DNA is TGTGCCAGCAGCTTGTACAGGAGCCGGGCTAGCACAGATACGCAGTATTTT. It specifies CASSLYRSRASTDTQYF.

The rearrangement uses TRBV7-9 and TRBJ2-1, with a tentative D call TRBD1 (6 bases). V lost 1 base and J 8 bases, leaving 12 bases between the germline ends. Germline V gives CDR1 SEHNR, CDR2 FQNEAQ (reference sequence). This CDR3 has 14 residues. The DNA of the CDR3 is TGTGCCAGCAGCTTAGTTACAGGGATCGATGAGCAGTTCTTC. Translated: CASSLVTGIDEQFF.

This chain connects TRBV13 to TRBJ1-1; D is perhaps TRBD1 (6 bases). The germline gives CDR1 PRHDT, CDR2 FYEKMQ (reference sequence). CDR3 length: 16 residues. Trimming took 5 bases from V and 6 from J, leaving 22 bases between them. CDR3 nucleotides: TGTGCCAGCAGCCTACGGGGGCGGGCCTTGGTAGCTGAAGCTTTCTTT. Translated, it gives CASSLRGRALVAEAFF.

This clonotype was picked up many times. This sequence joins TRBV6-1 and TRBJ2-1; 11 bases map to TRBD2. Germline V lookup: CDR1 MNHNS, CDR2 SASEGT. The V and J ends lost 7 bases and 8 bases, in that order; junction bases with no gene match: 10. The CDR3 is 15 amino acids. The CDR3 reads CASTLRTSGRDEQFF. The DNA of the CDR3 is TGTGCCAGCACCCTAAGGACTAGCGGGCGAGATGAGCAGTTCTTC.

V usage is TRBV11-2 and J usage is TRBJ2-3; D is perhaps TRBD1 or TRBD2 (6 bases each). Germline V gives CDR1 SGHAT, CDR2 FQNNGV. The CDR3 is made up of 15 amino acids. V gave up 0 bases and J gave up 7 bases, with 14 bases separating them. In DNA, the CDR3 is TGTGCCAGCAGCTTAGAAGGGGGAGGTAGGAATACGCAGTATTTT. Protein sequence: CASSLEGGGRNTQYF.